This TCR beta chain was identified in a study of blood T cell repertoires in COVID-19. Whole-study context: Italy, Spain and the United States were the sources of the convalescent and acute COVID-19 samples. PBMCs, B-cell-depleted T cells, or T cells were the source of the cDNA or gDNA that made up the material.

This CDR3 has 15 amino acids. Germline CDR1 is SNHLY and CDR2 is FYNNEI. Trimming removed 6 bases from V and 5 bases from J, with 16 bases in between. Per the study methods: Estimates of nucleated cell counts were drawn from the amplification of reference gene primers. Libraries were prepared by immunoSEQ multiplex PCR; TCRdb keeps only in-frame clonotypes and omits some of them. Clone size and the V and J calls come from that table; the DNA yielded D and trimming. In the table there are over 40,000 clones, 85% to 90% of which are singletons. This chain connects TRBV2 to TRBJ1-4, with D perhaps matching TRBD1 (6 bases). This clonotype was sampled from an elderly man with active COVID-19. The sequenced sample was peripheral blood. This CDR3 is CASRREQGGNEKLFF. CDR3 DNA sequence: TGTGCCAGCAGAAGAGAACAGGGAGGGAATGAAAAACTGTTTTTT.